This paragraph reports one T cell receptor (beta chain). What it recognizes is unknown. Only in-frame clones appear in the TCRdb table, and some are missing; sequencing was by immunoSEQ multiplex PCR. The sample contains about 89,000 clones, 93% of which appear only once. Trimming took 0 bases from V and 1 from J; bases not matched to a gene: 9. Germline loops: CDR1 SGHDT, CDR2 YYEEEE. The CDR3 extends over 18 amino acids. This sample is drawn from a study of graft-versus-host responses after intestinal transplantation. At the level of the study: Isolated intestinal, liver-intestinal, or multivisceral transplants were what recipients had. Once they had received anti-thymocyte globulin induction, all recipients took tacrolimus and steroids for about three years. Study-wide results and caveats: Allografts from individuals with graft-donor T cell macrochimerism displayed high graft-versus-host to host-versus-graft clonal ratios. Marrow from the recipient contained GvH clones, some of which had appeared first in ileum or blood.

The source is a human donor who received an intestinal transplant. V is TRBV5-6 and J is TRBJ2-1; 8 bases align to TRBD2. Material: unstimulated CD8+ T cells sorted from spleen or lymph node cells, obtained before intestinal transplant. The CDR3: CASSLDGSGALSYNEQFF. CDR3 coding DNA: TGTGCCAGCAGCTTGGATGGTAGCGGGGCTCTATCCTACAATGAGCAGTTCTTC. Based on the CDR3 plus reference TRBV5-6 and TRBJ2-1, the full variable domain is DAGVTQSPTHLIKTRGQQVTLRCSPKSGHDTVSWYQQALGQGPQFIFQYYEEEERQRGNFPDRFSGHQFPNYSSELNVNALLLGDSALYLCASSLDGSGALSYNEQFFGPGTRLTVL.